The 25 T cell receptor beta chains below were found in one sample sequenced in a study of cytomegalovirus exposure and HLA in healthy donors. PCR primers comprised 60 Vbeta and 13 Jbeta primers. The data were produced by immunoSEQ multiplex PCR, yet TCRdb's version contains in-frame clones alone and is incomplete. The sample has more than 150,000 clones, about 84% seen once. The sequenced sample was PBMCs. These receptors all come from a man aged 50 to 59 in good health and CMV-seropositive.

The CDR3 is CAWSPTGQLDEKLFF. The CDR3 coding sequence is TGTGCCTGGAGTCCTACCGGACAGCTAGATGAAAAACTGTTTTTT. The chain employs TRBV30 and TRBJ1-4; the D gene is possibly TRBD1 (6 bases). The V end was cut by 2 bases, the J end by 6 bases, with 16 bases between. The CDR3 runs 15 residues. Germline V CDR1 and CDR2: GTSNPN, SVGIG (reference sequence).

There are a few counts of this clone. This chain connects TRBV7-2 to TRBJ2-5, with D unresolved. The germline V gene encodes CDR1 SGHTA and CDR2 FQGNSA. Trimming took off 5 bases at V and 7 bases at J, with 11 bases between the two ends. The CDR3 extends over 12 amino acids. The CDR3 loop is CASSESAPTQYF. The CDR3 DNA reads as TGTGCCAGCAGCGAGTCAGCGCCGACCCAGTACTTC. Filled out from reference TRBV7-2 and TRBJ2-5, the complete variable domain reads GAGVSQSPSNKVTEKGKDVELRCDPISGHTALYWYRQSLGQGLEFLIYFQGNSAPDKSGLPSDRFSAERTGGSVSTLTIQRTQQEDSAVYLCASSESAPTQYFGPGTRLLVL.

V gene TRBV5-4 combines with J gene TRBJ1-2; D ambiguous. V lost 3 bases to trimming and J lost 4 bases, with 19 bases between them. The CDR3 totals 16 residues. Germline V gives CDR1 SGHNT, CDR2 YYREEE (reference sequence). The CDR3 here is CASSYPGSAVGYGYTF. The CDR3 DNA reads TGTGCCAGCAGCTATCCGGGGTCCGCCGTGGGCTATGGCTACACCTTC.

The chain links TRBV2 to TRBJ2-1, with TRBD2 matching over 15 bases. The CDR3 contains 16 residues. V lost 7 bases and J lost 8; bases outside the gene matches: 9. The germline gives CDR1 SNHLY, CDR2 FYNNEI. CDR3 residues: CASTSGTSGRMHEQFF. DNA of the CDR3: TGTGCCAGCACCTCCGGGACTAGCGGGAGGATGCATGAGCAGTTCTTC.

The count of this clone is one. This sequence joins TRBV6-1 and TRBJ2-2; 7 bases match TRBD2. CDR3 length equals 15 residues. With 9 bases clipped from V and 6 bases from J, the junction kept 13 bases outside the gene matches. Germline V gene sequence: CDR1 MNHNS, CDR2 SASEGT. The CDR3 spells CASITSDSGSGELFF. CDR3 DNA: TGTGCCAGTATAACTAGCGATTCCGGCTCCGGGGAGCTGTTTTTT.

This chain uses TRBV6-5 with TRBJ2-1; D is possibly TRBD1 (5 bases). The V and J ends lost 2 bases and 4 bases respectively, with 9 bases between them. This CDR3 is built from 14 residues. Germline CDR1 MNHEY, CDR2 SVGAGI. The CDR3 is CASSYARQYNEQFF. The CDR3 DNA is TGTGCCAGCAGTTACGCAAGACAGTACAATGAGCAGTTCTTC.

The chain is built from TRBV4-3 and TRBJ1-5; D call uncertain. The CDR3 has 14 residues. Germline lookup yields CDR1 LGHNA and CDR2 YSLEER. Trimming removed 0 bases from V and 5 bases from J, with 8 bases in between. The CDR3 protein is CASSQDQRDQPQHF. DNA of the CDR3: TGCGCCAGCAGCCAAGATCAGAGGGATCAGCCCCAGCATTTT.

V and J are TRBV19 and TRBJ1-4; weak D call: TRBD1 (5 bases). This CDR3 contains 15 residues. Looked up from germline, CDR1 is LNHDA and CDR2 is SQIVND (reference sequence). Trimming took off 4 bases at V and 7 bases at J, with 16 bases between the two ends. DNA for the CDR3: TGTGCCAGTAGTAGCGTCGGGGGAGGTGGTGAAAAACTGTTTTTT. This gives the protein CASSSVGGGGEKLFF.

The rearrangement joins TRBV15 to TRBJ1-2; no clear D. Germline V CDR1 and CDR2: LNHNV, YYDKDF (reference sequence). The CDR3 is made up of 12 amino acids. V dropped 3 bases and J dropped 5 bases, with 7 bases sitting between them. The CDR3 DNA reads TGTGCCACCAGCAGCCCCGGGTATGGCTACACCTTC. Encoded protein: CATSSPGYGYTF.

Here the CDR3 reads CASSADRVDYGYTF. In DNA, the CDR3 is TGTGCCAGCAGCGCCGACAGGGTCGACTATGGCTACACCTTC. The chain has TRBV5-4 and TRBJ1-2; TRBD1 aligns across 7 bases. Trimming cost V 4 bases and J 3 bases; bases outside gene matches: 6. The CDR3 length is 14 residues. CDR1 and CDR2 from the germline V gene are SGHNT and YYREEE (reference sequence).

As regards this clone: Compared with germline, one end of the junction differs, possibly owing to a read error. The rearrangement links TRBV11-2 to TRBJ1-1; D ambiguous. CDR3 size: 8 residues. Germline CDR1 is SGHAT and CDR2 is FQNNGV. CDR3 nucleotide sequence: TGTGCCAGCAGCTTAGAACACTTT. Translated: CASSLEHF.

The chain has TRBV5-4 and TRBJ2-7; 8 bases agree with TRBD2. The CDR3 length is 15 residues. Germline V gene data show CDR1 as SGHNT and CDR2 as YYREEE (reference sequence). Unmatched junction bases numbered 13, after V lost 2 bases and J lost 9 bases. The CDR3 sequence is CASSFSGAGVQGQYF. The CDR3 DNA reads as TGTGCCAGCAGCTTTAGCGGGGCAGGGGTTCAGGGGCAGTACTTC.

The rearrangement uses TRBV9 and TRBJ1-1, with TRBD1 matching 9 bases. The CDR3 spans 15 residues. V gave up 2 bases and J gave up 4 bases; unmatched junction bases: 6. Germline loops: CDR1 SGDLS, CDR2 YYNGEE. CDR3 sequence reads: CASSVTGGVGTEAFF. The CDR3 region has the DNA TGTGCCAGCAGCGTTACAGGGGGCGTCGGCACTGAAGCTTTCTTT.

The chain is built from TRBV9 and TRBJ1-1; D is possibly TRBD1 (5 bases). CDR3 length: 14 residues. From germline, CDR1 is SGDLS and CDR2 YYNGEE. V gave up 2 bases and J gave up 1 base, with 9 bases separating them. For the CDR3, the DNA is TGTGCCAGCAGCGTCTCCGGGGGGAACACTGAAGCTTTCTTT. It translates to CASSVSGGNTEAFF.

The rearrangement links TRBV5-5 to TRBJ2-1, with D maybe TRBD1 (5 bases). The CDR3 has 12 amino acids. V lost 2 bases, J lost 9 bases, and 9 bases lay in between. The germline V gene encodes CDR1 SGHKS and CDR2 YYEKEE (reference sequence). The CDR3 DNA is TGTGCCAGCAGCTTTGGGGCTGGTGAGCAGTTCTTC. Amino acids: CASSFGAGEQFF.

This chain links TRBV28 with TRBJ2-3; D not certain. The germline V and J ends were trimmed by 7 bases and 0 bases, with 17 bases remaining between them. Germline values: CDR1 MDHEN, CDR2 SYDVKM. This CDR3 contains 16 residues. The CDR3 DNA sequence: TGTGCCAGCAAGGCTGGGCTTTGGGCCAGCACAGATACGCAGTATTTT. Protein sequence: CASKAGLWASTDTQYF.

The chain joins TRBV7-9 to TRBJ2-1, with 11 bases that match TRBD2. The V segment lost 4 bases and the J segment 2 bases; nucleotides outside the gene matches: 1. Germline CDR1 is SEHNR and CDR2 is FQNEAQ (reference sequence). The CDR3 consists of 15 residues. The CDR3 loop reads CASSSSGRTYNEQFF. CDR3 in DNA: TGTGCCAGCAGCTCTAGCGGGAGGACCTACAATGAGCAGTTCTTC.

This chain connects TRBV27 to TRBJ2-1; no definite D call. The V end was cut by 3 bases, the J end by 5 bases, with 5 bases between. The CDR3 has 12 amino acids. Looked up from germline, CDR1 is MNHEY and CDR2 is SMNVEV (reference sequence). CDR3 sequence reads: CASSLGHNEQFF. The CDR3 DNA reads TGTGCCAGCAGTTTGGGCCACAATGAGCAGTTCTTC.

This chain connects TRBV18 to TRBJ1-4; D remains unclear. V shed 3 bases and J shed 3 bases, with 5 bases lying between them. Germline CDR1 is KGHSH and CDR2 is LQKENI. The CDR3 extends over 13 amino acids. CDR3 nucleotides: TGTGCCAGCTCACCTCTTTCTAATGAAAAACTGTTTTTT. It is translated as CASSPLSNEKLFF. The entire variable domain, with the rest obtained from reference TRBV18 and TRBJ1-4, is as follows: NAGVMQNPRHLVRRRGQEARLRCSPMKGHSHVYWYRQLPEEGLKFMVYLQKENIIDESGMPKERFSAEFPKEGPSILRIQQVVRGDSAAYFCASSPLSNEKLFFGSGTQLSVL.

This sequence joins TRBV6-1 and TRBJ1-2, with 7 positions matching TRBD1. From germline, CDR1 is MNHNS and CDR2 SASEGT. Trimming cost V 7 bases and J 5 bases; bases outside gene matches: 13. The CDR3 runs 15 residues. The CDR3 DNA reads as TGTGCCAGCAATTTGGGGACGACAGGGAGGTATGGCTACACCTTC. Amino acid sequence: CASNLGTTGRYGYTF.

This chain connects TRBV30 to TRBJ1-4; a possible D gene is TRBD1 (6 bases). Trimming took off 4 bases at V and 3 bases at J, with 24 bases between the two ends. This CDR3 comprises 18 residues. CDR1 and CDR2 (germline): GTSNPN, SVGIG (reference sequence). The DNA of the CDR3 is TGTGCCTGGACTTTAGGGGGGGCTCGGAGTCGGGCTAATGAAAAACTGTTTTTT. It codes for CAWTLGGARSRANEKLFF.

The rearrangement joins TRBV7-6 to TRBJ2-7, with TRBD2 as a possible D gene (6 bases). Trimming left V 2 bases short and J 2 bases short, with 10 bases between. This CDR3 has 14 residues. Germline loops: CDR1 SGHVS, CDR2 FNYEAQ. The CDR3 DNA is TGTGCCAGCAGCTTATTGGAGCGGGCCTACGAGCAGTACTTC. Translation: CASSLLERAYEQYF.

In nucleotides, the CDR3 is TGTGCCAGCAGTTCTCCATTGTCCCCCGGGACAGAAAATGCCAATGAGCAGTTCTTC. Translating it yields CASSSPLSPGTENANEQFF. The rearrangement joins TRBV28 to TRBJ2-1; 7 bases fit TRBD1. CDR1 is MDHEN, CDR2 SYDVKM, per germline. The CDR3 has 19 residues. Trimming cost V 4 bases and J 6 bases; bases outside gene matches: 21.

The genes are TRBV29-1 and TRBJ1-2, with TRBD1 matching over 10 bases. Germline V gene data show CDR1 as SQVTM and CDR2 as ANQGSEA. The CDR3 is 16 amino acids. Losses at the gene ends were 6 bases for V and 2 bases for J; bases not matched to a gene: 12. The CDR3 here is CSVLPRGTGVNYGYTF. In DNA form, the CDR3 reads TGCAGCGTGCTTCCGAGGGGGACAGGGGTAAACTATGGCTACACCTTC.

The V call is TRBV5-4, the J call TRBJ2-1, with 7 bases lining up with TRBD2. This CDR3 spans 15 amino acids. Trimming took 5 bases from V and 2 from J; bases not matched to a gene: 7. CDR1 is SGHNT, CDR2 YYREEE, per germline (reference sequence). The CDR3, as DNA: TGTGCCAGCAGGTCAAGCGGGATCCCCTACAATGAGCAGTTCTTC. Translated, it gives CASRSSGIPYNEQFF.